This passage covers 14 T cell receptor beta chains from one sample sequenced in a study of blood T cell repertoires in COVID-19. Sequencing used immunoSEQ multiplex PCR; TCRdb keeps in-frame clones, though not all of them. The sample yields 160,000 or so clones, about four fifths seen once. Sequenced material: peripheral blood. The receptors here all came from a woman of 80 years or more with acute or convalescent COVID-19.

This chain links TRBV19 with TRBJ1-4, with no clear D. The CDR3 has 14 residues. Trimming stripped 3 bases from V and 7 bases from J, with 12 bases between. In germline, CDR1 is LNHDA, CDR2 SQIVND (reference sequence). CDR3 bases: TGTGCCAGTAGTATCCCGCCGGGGAGTGAAAAACTGTTTTTT. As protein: CASSIPPGSEKLFF.

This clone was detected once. This chain's CDR3 is CASQLTSGNSYEQYF. The CDR3 DNA is TGCGCCAGCCAACTCACTAGCGGGAACTCCTACGAGCAGTACTTC. The chain employs TRBV5-1 and TRBJ2-7, with 10 bases fitting TRBD2. Unmatched junction bases numbered 7, after V lost 7 bases and J lost 0 bases. In germline, CDR1 is SGHRS, CDR2 YFSETQ. The CDR3 runs 15 residues. Variable domain in full (rest from reference TRBV5-1 and TRBJ2-7): KAGVTQTPRYLIKTRGQQVTLSCSPISGHRSVSWYQQTPGQGLQFLFEYFSETQRNKGNFPGRFSGRQFSNSRSEMNVSTLELGDSALYLCASQLTSGNSYEQYFGPGTRLTVT.

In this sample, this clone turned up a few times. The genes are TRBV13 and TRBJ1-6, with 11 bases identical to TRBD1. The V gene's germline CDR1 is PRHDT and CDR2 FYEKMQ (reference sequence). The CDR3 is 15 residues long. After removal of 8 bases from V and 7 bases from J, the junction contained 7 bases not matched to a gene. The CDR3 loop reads CASRRTGGRNSPLHF. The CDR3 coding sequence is TGTGCCAGCCGTAGGACAGGGGGCAGGAATTCACCCCTCCACTTT.

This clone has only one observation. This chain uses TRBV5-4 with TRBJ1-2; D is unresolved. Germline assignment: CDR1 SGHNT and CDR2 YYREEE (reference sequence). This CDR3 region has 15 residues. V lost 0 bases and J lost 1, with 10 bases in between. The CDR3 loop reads CASSLVSRSNYGYTF. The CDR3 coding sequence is TGTGCCAGCAGCTTGGTTTCAAGGAGTAACTATGGCTACACCTTC.

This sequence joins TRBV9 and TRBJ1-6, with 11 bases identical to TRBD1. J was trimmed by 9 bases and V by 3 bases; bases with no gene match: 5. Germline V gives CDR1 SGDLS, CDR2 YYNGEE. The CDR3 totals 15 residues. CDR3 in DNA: TGTGCCAGCAGCGGGCCGGGACAGGGGGTTTCACCCCTCCACTTT. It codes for CASSGPGQGVSPLHF.

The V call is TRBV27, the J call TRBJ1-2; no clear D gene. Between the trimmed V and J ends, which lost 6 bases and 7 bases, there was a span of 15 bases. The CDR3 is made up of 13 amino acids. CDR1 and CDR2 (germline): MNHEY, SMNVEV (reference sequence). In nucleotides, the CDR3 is TGTGCCAGCAGCTTAGAGGGCAGGTTTGGCTACACCTTC. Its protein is CASSLEGRFGYTF.

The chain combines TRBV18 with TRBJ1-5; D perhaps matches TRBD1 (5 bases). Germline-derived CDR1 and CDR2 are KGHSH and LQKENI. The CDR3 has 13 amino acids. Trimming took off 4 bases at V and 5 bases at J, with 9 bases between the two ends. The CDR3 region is CASSRGGDQPQHF. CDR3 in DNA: TGTGCCAGCTCACGCGGGGGAGATCAGCCCCAGCATTTT.

CDR3 sequence (DNA): TGTGCCAGCAGCGGTGGGACAGGGAGCAATCAGCCCCAGCATTTT. It is translated as CASSGGTGSNQPQHF. The chain recombines TRBV9 with TRBJ1-5; TRBD1 matches 9 bases. Trimming took 3 bases from V and 1 from J; bases not matched to a gene: 2. Looked up from germline, CDR1 is SGDLS and CDR2 is YYNGEE. CDR3 length equals 15 residues.

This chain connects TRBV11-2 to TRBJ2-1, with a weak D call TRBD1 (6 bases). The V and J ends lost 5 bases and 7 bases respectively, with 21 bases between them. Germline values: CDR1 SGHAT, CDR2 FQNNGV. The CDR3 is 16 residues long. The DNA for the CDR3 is TGTGCCAGCAGCATTGGGACAATTGGAGCACAAAATGAGCAGTTCTTC. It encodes CASSIGTIGAQNEQFF.

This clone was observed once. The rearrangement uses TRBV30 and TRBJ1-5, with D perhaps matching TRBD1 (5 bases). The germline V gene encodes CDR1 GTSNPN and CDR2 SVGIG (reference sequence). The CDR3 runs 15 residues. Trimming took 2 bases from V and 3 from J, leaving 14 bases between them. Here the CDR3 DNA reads TGTGCCTGGAGTAGAAGGGGATCTGACAATCAGCCCCAGCATTTT. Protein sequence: CAWSRRGSDNQPQHF.

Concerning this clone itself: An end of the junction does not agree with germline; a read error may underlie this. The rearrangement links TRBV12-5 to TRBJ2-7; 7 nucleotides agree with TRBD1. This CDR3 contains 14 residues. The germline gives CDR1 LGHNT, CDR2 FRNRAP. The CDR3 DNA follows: TGTGCTAGTGGCTCACCACAGGGGTCCTCCGAGCAGTACTTC. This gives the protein CASGSPQGSSEQYF.

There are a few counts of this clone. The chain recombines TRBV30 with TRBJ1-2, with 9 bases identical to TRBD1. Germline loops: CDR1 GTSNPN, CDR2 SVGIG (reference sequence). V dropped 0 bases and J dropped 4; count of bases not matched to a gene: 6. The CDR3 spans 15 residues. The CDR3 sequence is CAWSVRDRESYGYTF. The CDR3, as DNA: TGTGCCTGGAGTGTAAGGGACAGGGAGTCCTATGGCTACACCTTC. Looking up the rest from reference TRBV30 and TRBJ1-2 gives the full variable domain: SQTIHQWPATLVQPVGSPLSLECTVEGTSNPNLYWYRQAAGRGLQLLFYSVGIGQISSEVPQNLSASRPQDRQFILSSKKLLLSDSGFYLCAWSVRDRESYGYTFGSGTRLTVV.

CDR3: CAWSVLLGQGAGAKNIQYF. DNA for the CDR3: TGTGCCTGGAGTGTCTTATTGGGACAGGGGGCAGGAGCCAAAAACATTCAGTACTTC. This chain links TRBV30 with TRBJ2-4; the match to TRBD1 covers 12 bases. Germline assignment: CDR1 GTSNPN and CDR2 SVGIG (reference sequence). With 0 bases clipped from V and 0 bases from J, the junction kept 9 bases outside the gene matches. The CDR3 totals 19 residues. The full variable domain, its missing parts supplied by reference TRBV30 and TRBJ2-4, is SQTIHQWPATLVQPVGSPLSLECTVEGTSNPNLYWYRQAAGRGLQLLFYSVGIGQISSEVPQNLSASRPQDRQFILSSKKLLLSDSGFYLCAWSVLLGQGAGAKNIQYFGAGTRLSVL.

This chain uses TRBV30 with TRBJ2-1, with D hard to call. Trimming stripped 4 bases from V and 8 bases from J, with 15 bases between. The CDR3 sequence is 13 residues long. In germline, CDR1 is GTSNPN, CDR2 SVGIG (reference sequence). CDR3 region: CAWNRGLEYEQFF. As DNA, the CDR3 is TGTGCCTGGAATCGCGGTCTGGAGTATGAGCAGTTCTTC.